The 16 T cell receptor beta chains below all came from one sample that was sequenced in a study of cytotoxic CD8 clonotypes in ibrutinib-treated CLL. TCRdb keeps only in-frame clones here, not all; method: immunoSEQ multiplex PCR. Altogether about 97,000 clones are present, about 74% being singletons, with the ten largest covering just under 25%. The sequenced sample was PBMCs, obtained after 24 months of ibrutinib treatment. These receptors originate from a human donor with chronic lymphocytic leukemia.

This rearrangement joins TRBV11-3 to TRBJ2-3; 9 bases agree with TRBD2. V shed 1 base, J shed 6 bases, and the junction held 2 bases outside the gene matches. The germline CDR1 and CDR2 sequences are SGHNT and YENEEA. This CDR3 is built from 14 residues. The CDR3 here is CASSLASGKDTQYF. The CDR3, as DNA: TGTGCCAGCAGCTTAGCTAGCGGGAAGGATACGCAGTATTTT.

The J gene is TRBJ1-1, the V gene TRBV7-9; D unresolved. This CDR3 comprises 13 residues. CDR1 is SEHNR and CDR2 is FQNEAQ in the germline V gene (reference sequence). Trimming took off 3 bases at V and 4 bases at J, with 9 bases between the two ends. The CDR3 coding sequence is TGTGCCAGCAGCTTTTTGGGTATCACTGAAGCTTTCTTT. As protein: CASSFLGITEAFF.

In nucleotides, the CDR3 is TGTGCCAGCAGTCGCGGGGGGTTTAGAGGCACGCAGTATTTT. It translates to CASSRGGFRGTQYF. The V and J genes are TRBV28 and TRBJ2-3, with 8 bases lining up with TRBD2. Per the germline V gene, CDR1 is MDHEN and CDR2 is SYDVKM. This CDR3 has 14 residues. Unmatched junction bases numbered 10, after V lost 5 bases and J lost 9 bases.

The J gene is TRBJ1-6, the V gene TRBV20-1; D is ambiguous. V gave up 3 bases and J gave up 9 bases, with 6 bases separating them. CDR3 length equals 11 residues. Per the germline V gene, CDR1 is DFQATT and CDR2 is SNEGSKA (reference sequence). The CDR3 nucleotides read TGCAGTGCTAGCTCGCTTTCACCCCTCCACTTT. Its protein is CSASSLSPLHF.

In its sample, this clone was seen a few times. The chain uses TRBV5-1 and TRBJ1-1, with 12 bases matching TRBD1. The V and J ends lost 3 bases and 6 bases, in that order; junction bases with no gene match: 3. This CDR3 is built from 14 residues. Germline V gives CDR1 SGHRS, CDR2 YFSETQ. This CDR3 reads CASSSGDRGPEAFF. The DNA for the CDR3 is TGCGCCAGCAGCTCCGGGGACAGGGGGCCTGAAGCTTTCTTT. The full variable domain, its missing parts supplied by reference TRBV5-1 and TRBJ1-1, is KAGVTQTPRYLIKTRGQQVTLSCSPISGHRSVSWYQQTPGQGLQFLFEYFSETQRNKGNFPGRFSGRQFSNSRSEMNVSTLELGDSALYLCASSSGDRGPEAFFGQGTRLTVV.

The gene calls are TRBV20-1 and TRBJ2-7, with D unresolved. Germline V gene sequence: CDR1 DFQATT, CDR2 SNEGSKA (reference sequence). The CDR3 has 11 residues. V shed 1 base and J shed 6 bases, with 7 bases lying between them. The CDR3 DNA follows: TGCAGTGCTAGAGCCCCGGTCGAGCAGTACTTC. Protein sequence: CSARAPVEQYF.

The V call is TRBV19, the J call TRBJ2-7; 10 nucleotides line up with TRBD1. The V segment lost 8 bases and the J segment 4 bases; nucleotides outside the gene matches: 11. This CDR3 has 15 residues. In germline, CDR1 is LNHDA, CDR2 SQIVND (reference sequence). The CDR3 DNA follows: TGTGCCAGTTCTTCGGTGGGACAGGGGATATACGAGCAGTACTTC. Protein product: CASSSVGQGIYEQYF.

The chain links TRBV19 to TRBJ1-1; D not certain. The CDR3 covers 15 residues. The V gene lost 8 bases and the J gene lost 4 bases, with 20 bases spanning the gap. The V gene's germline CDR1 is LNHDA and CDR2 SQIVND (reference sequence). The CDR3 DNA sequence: TGTGCCAGTTTTGGACTGGAGGGTGGGTCCACTGAAGCTTTCTTT. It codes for CASFGLEGGSTEAFF.

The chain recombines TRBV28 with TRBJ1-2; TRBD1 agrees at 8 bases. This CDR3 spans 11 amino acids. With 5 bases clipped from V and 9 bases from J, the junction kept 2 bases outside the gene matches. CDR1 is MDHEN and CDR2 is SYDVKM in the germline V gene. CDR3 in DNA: TGTGCCAGCAGTGGACAGGGTAGCTACACCTTC. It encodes CASSGQGSYTF.

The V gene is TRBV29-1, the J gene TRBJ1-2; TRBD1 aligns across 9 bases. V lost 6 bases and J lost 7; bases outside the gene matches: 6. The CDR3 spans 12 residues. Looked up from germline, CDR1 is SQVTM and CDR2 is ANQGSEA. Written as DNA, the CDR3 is TGCAGCGTCGACAGGGGGTTGAGTGGCTACACCTTC. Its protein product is CSVDRGLSGYTF.

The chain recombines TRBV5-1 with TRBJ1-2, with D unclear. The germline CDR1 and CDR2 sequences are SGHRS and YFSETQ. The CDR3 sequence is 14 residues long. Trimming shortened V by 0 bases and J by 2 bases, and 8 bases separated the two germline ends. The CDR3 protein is CASSLVHSNYGYTF. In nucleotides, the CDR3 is TGCGCCAGCAGCTTGGTGCACAGCAACTATGGCTACACCTTC.

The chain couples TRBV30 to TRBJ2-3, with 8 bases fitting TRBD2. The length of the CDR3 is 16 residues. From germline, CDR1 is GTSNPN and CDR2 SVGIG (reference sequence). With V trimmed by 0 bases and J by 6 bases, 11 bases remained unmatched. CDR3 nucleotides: TGTGCCTGGAGTGTAGGGGCGGGACTAGGGGTGGATACGCAGTATTTT. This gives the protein CAWSVGAGLGVDTQYF.

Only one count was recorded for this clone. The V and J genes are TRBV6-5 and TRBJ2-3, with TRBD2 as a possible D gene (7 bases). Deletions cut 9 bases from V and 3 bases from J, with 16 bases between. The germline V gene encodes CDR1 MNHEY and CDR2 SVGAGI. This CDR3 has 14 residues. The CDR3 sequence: CASYSGGRTDTQYF. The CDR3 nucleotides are TGTGCCAGTTACTCGGGGGGCCGAACAGATACGCAGTATTTT.

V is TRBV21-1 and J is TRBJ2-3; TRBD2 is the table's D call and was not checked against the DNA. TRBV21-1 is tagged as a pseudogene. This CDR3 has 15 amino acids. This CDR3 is CASGPGLENTDTQYF. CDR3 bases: TGTGCCAGCGGGCCGGGACTAGAGAACACAGATACGCAGTATTTT.

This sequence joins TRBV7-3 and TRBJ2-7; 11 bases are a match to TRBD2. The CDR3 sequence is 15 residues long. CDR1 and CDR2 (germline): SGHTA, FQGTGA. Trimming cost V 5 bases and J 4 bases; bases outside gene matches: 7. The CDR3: CASSTTSGSGYEQYF. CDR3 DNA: TGTGCCAGCAGCACCACTAGCGGGAGCGGGTACGAGCAGTACTTC.

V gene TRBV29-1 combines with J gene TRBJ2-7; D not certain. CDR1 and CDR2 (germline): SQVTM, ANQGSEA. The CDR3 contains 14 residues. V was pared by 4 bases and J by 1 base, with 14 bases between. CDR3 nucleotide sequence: TGCAGCGTTGTTCTGGGTGTCGGATCCTACGAGCAGTACTTC. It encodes CSVVLGVGSYEQYF.